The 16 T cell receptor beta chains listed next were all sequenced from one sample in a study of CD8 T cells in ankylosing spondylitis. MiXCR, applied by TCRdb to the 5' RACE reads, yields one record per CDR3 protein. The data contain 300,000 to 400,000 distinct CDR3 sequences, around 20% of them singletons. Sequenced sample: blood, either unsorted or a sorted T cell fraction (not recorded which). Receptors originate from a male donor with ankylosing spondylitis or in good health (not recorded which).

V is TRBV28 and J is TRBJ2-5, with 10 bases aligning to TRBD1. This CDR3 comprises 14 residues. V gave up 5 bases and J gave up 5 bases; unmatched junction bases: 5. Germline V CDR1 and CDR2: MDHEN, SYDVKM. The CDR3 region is CASSPDRGLETQYF. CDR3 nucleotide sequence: TGTGCCAGCAGTCCAGACAGGGGGCTGGAGACCCAGTACTTC. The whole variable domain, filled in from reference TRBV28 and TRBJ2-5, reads DVKVTQSSRYLVKRTGEKVFLECVQDMDHENMFWYRQDPGLGLRLIYFSYDVKMKEKGDIPEGYSVSREKKERFSLILESASTNQTSMYLCASSPDRGLETQYFGPGTRLLVL.

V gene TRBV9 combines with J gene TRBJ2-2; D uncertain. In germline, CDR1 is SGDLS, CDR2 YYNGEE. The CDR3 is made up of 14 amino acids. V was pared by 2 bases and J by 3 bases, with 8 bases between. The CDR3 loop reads CASSVAGHTGELFF. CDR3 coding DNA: TGTGCCAGCAGCGTGGCAGGCCACACCGGGGAGCTGTTTTTT.

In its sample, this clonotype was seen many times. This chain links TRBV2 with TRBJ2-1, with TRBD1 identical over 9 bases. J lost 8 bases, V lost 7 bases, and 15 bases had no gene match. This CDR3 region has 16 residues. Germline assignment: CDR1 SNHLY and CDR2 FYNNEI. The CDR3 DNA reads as TGTGCCAGCACATCCGTCCGGGACAGGGTTGGAGATGAGCAGTTCTTC. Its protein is CASTSVRDRVGDEQFF. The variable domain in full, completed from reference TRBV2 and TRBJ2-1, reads EPEVTQTPSHQVTQMGQEVILRCVPISNHLYFYWYRQILGQKVEFLVSFYNNEISEKSEIFDDQFSVERPDGSNFTLKIRSTKLEDSAMYFCASTSVRDRVGDEQFFGPGTRLTVL.

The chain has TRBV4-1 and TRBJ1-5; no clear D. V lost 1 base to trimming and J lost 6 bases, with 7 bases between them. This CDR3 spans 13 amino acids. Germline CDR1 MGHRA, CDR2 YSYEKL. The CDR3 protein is CASSQVGGQPQHF. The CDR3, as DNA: TGCGCCAGCAGCCAAGTTGGTGGTCAGCCCCAGCATTTT.

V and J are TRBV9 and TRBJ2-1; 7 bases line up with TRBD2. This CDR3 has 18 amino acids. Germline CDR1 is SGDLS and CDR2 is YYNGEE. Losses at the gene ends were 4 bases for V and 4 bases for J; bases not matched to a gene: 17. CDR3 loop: CASSPAWAVGEGYNEQFF. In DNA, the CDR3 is TGTGCCAGCAGCCCAGCGTGGGCGGTCGGGGAGGGGTACAATGAGCAGTTCTTC.

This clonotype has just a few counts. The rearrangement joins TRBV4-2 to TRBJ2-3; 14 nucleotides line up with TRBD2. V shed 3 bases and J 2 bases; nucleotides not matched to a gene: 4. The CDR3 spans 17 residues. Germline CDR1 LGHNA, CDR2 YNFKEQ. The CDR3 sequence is CASSQGLAGAPTDTQYF. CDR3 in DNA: TGTGCCAGCAGCCAGGGACTAGCGGGGGCGCCCACAGATACGCAGTATTTT.

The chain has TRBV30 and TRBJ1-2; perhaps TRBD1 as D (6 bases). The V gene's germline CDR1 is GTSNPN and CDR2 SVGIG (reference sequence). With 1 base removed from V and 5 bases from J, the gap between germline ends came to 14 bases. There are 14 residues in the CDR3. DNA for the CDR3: TGTGCCTGGAGTGCCCTTGGGGGGCGTTATGGCTACACCTTC. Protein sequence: CAWSALGGRYGYTF.

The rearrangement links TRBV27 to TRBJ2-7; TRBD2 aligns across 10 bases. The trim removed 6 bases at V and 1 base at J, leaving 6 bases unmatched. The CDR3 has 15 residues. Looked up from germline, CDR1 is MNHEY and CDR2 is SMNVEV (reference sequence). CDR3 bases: TGTGCCAGCAGCCTTAGCGGGGGGATGTCCTACGAGCAGTACTTC. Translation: CASSLSGGMSYEQYF.

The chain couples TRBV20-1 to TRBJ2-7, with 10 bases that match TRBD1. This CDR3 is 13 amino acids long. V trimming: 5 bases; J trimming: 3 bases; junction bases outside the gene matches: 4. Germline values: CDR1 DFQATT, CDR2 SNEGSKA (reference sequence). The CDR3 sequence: CSAAGTGVYEQYF. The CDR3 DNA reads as TGCAGTGCTGCCGGGACAGGGGTCTACGAGCAGTACTTC.

CDR3 region: CASRNPGTDTQYF. As DNA, the CDR3 is TGTGCCAGCAGGAACCCCGGCACAGATACGCAGTATTTT. The V call is TRBV25-1, the J call TRBJ2-3; no firm D call. This CDR3 region has 13 residues. V shed 6 bases and J shed 1 base, with 8 bases lying between them. CDR1 and CDR2 (germline): MGHDK, SYGVNS.

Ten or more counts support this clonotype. The CDR3 nucleotides are TGTGCCAGCAGTTTTCTGGGGGATGAGCAGTTCTTC. This translates into CASSFLGDEQFF. This chain uses TRBV12-3 or TRBV12-4 with TRBJ2-1; the D call may be TRBD1 or TRBD2 (5 bases each). The V gene lost 3 bases and the J gene lost 8 bases, with 8 bases spanning the gap. There are 12 residues in the CDR3.

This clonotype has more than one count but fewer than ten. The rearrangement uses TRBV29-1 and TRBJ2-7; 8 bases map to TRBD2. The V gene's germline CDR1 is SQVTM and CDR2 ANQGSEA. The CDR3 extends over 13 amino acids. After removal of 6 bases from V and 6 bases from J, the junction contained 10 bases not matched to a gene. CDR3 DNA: TGCAGCGTCAGCGGGGGCGCATCCCTCGAGCAGTACTTC. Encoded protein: CSVSGGASLEQYF.

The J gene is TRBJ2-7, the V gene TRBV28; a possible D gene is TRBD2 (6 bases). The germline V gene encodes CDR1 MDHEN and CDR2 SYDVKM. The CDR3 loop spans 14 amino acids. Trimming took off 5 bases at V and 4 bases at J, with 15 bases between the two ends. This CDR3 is CASSARGGRYEQYF. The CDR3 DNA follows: TGTGCCAGCAGTGCTAGGGGAGGTAGATACGAGCAGTACTTC.

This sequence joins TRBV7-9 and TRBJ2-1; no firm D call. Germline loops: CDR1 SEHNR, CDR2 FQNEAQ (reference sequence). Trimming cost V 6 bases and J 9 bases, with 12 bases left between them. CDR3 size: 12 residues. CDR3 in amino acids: CASSQGHAEQFF. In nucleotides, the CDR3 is TGTGCCAGCAGTCAAGGGCATGCTGAGCAGTTCTTC.

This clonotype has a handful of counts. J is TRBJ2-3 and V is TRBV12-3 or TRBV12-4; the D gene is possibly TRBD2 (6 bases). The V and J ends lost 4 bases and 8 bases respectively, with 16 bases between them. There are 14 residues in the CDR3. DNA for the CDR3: TGTGCCAGCAGTTGGGCGGGGACGAGGGGTACGCAGTATTTT. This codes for CASSWAGTRGTQYF.

This CDR3 reads CASSQQGGEETQYF. CDR3 sequence (DNA): TGTGCCAGCAGCCAACAGGGAGGTGAGGAGACCCAGTACTTC. The J gene is TRBJ2-5, the V gene TRBV5-6; possibly TRBD1 or TRBD2 for D (6 bases each). The CDR3 has 14 amino acids. CDR1 SGHDT and CDR2 YYEEEE come from the germline V gene. V was pared by 4 bases and J by 5 bases, with 15 bases between.